Below, one T cell receptor beta chain is given with its context. The CDR3 is made up of 16 amino acids. Per germline, CDR1 MGHRA and CDR2 YSYEKL. The germline V and J ends were trimmed by 4 bases and 4 bases, with 19 bases remaining between them. The source of the sample is a study of T cell responses to AZD1222 COVID-19 vaccine. TCRdb's copy holds only in-frame clones and misses some; the assay was immunoSEQ multiplex PCR. The data show more than 150,000 clones, with 94% seen just once and about 9% held by the top ten. The rearrangement uses TRBV4-1 and TRBJ1-1, with a tentative D call TRBD1 (5 bases). The starting material was peripheral blood, obtained on day 0 of AZD1222 vaccination. This receptor was obtained from an adult in good health. The DNA of the CDR3 is TGCGCCAGCAGCCCCGGATTCGAGGGGCCGGGCACTGAAGCTTTCTTT. As protein: CASSPGFEGPGTEAFF.